The next 3 T cell receptor beta chains were all read from a single sample in a study of T cells after somatic rescue of genetic block. Only in-frame clones appear in the TCRdb table, and some are missing; sequencing was by immunoSEQ multiplex PCR. The top ten hold around 2.8% of the sample, which has 70,000 to 85,000 clones, approximately 91% seen once. The sequencing input was peripheral blood mononuclear cells (PBMCs). These receptors originate from a man aged 30 to 39.

Note on this clone: Compared with germline, one end of the junction differs, possibly owing to a read error. The genes are TRBV5-5 and TRBJ2-5, with D perhaps being TRBD1 or TRBD2 (5 bases each). Germline loops: CDR1 SGHKS, CDR2 YYEKEE (reference sequence). CDR3 length: 10 amino acids. The DNA for the CDR3 is TGTGCCGAGGTGGGGGACCGCGACCACTTC. Translation: CAEVGDRDHF.

Here the CDR3 DNA reads TGCGCCAGCAGCCTCAACAGGGATCAAGAGACCCAGTACTTC. Its protein product is CASSLNRDQETQYF. The chain is built from TRBV5-1 and TRBJ2-5; TRBD1 might be the D (6 bases). Trimming took 4 bases from V and 2 from J, leaving 12 bases between them. Germline V CDR1 and CDR2: SGHRS, YFSETQ. The CDR3 has 14 amino acids.

DNA of the CDR3: TGTGCCAGCAGCTTAGATCCCAGCTACGAGCAGTACTTC. Its protein product is CASSLDPSYEQYF. The chain employs TRBV11-2 and TRBJ2-7; D is unclear. The CDR3 contains 13 residues. In germline, CDR1 is SGHAT, CDR2 FQNNGV. V was shortened by 0 bases and J by 3 bases, with 6 bases between the two germline ends.